The clone carrying this T cell receptor (beta chain) has only a few counts. These data are taken from a study of CD8+ T cells in alopecia areata. Sequencing templates came from extracted RNA that was reverse transcribed into cDNA. The data were produced by immunoSEQ multiplex PCR, yet TCRdb's version contains in-frame clones alone and is incomplete. Here the sample spans some 150,000 clones, roughly 54% being singletons. Described treatment: oral pan-JAK inhibitor, 5-10 mg twice daily. The CDR3 has 12 residues. Germline V gene data show CDR1 as SEHNR and CDR2 as FQNEAQ (reference sequence). Trimming cost V 7 bases and J 5 bases, with 9 bases left between them.

The starting material was CD8+ T cells sorted from blood, obtained at week 4, from a patient treated with tofacitinib. This sequence originates from a human donor with alopecia areata. The rearrangement uses TRBV7-9 and TRBJ2-4; no clear D gene. The CDR3 DNA reads TGTGCCAGCACCCTTGTGGAAAACATTCAGTACTTC. The encoded protein is CASTLVENIQYF.